The rows below give T cell receptor beta chains drawn from one sample of a study of T cell responses to AZD1222 COVID-19 vaccine. TCRdb keeps only in-frame clones here, not all; method: immunoSEQ multiplex PCR. The table shows 120,000 or so clones, with 80% to 90% occurring only once. The specimen comprised peripheral blood, sampled on day 0 of AZD1222 vaccination. These receptors all stem from an adult in good health. CDR3s include the opening cysteine and the closing phenylalanine or tryptophan. The D gene is left open where the match is weak. Rows may omit the clone size; those that give it use once, few, many or a size class.

abundance: .
v_gene: TRBV3-1/TRBV3-2
d_gene: .
j_gene: TRBJ2-1
CDR3aa: CASSQQPGAANEQFF
CDR3nt: TGTGCCAGCAGCCAACAACCCGGCGCAGCGAATGAGCAGTTCTTC

abundance: .
v_gene: TRBV2
d_gene: TRBD1
j_gene: TRBJ2-3
CDR3aa: CASRALGTASTDTQYF
CDR3nt: TGTGCCAGCAGGGCTCTGGGGACAGCTAGCACAGATACGCAGTATTTT

abundance: .
v_gene: TRBV5-5
d_gene: .
j_gene: TRBJ1-6
CDR3aa: CASSLGQRGSPLHF
CDR3nt: TGTGCCAGCAGCTTGGGGCAGAGGGGTTCACCCCTCCACTTT

abundance: .
v_gene: TRBV4-2
d_gene: .
j_gene: TRBJ1-2
CDR3aa: CASSQGKFRTDTQYGYTF
CDR3nt: TGTGCCAGCAGCCAAGGAAAATTCCGGACAGACACTCAGTATGGCTACACCTTC

abundance: .
v_gene: TRBV7-2
d_gene: .
j_gene: TRBJ1-5
CDR3aa: CASSFWSGPQPQHF
CDR3nt: TGTGCCAGCAGCTTCTGGTCAGGACCTCAGCCCCAGCATTTT

abundance: once
v_gene: TRBV5-8
d_gene: .
j_gene: TRBJ1-2
CDR3aa: CASSLWGSYGYTF
CDR3nt: TGTGCCAGCAGCTTGTGGGGTAGCTATGGCTACACCTTC

abundance: .
v_gene: TRBV4-3
d_gene: TRBD1
j_gene: TRBJ1-2
CDR3aa: CASSQETTGEGYGYTF
CDR3nt: TGCGCCAGCAGCCAAGAGACGACAGGGGAAGGCTATGGCTACACCTTC

abundance: few
v_gene: TRBV6-4
d_gene: .
j_gene: TRBJ1-5
CDR3aa: CASSEDGGGNQPQHF
CDR3nt: TGTGCCAGCAGCGAAGACGGGGGAGGCAATCAGCCCCAGCATTTT

abundance: once
v_gene: TRBV30
d_gene: .
j_gene: TRBJ2-5
CDR3aa: CAWSFLETQYF
CDR3nt: TGTGCCTGGAGTTTTCTAGAGACCCAGTACTTC

abundance: .
v_gene: TRBV2
d_gene: .
j_gene: TRBJ2-7
CDR3aa: CASRDTAYKPYEQYF
CDR3nt: TGTGCCAGCAGAGACACAGCATACAAACCCTACGAGCAGTACTTC

abundance: .
v_gene: TRBV9
d_gene: .
j_gene: TRBJ2-2
CDR3aa: CASSGGTLESTGELFF
CDR3nt: TGTGCCAGCAGCGGGGGGACACTAGAGTCCACCGGGGAGCTGTTTTTT

abundance: .
v_gene: TRBV3-1/TRBV3-2
d_gene: .
j_gene: TRBJ2-2
CDR3aa: CASSPVLPSRTGELFF
CDR3nt: TGTGCCAGCAGCCCCGTACTCCCAAGTCGGACCGGGGAGCTGTTTTTT

abundance: .
v_gene: TRBV7-2
d_gene: .
j_gene: TRBJ2-3
CDR3aa: CASSPPGGLAGQEQYF
CDR3nt: TGTGCCAGCAGCCCGCCGGGGGGGCTAGCGGGACAGGAGCAGTATTTT

abundance: .
v_gene: TRBV12-3/TRBV12-4
d_gene: .
j_gene: TRBJ1-5
CDR3aa: CASSLFRGQPQHF
CDR3nt: TGTGCCAGCAGTCTATTCAGGGGACAGCCCCAGCATTTT

abundance: .
v_gene: TRBV4-3
d_gene: .
j_gene: TRBJ1-2
CDR3aa: CASSQTNKAYGYTF
CDR3nt: TGCGCCAGCAGCCAAACGAATAAAGCATATGGCTACACCTTC

abundance: .
v_gene: TRBV11-2
d_gene: .
j_gene: TRBJ1-3
CDR3aa: CASSLTGNTIYF
CDR3nt: TGTGCCAGCAGCTTAACCGGAAACACCATATATTTT

abundance: few
v_gene: TRBV28
d_gene: .
j_gene: TRBJ1-2
CDR3aa: CASSFFGSYGYTF
CDR3nt: TGTGCCAGCAGTTTTTTCGGGTCTTACGGCTACACCTTC

abundance: .
v_gene: TRBV9
d_gene: .
j_gene: TRBJ2-3
CDR3aa: CASSPPSVYTQYF
CDR3nt: TGTGCCAGCAGCCCCCCAAGCGTTTATACGCAGTATTTT

abundance: .
v_gene: TRBV13
d_gene: TRBD1
j_gene: TRBJ2-3
CDR3aa: CASSGAGGIFQTDTQYF
CDR3nt: TGTGCCAGCAGCGGAGCAGGGGGTATCTTCCAAACAGATACGCAGTATTTT

abundance: once
v_gene: TRBV5-1
d_gene: TRBD2
j_gene: TRBJ2-5
CDR3aa: CASSLGTSGAWETQYF
CDR3nt: TGCGCCAGCAGCTTAGGGACTAGCGGGGCGTGGGAGACCCAGTACTTC